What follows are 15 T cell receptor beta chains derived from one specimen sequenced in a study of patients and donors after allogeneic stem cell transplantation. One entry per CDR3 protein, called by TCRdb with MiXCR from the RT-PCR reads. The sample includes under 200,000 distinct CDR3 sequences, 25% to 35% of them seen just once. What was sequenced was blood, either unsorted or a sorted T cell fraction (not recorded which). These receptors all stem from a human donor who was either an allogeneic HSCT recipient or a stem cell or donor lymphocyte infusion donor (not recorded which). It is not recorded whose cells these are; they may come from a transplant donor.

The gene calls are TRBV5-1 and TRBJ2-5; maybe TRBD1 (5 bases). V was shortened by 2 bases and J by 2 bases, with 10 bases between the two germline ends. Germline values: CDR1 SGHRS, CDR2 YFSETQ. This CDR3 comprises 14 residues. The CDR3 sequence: CASSFETDQETQYF. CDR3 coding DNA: TGCGCCAGCAGCTTTGAGACAGATCAAGAGACCCAGTACTTC. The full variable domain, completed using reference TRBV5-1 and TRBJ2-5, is KAGVTQTPRYLIKTRGQQVTLSCSPISGHRSVSWYQQTPGQGLQFLFEYFSETQRNKGNFPGRFSGRQFSNSRSEMNVSTLELGDSALYLCASSFETDQETQYFGPGTRLLVL.

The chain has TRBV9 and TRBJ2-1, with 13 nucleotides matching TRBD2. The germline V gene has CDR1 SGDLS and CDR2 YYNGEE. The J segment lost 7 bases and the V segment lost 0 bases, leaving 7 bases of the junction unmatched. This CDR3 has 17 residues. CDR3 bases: TGTGCCAGCAGCGTAGTAGCCCGACTAGCGGGAGGAAATGAGCAGTTCTTC. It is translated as CASSVVARLAGGNEQFF.

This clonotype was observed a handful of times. The CDR3 sequence is CASSFGDKLFF. CDR3 in DNA: TGTGCCAGCAGTTTCGGTGACAAACTGTTTTTT. The chain combines TRBV27 with TRBJ1-4, with D hard to call. This CDR3 region has 11 residues. Deletions cut 3 bases from V and 11 bases from J, with 7 bases between. CDR1 MNHEY and CDR2 SMNVEV come from the germline V gene (reference sequence).

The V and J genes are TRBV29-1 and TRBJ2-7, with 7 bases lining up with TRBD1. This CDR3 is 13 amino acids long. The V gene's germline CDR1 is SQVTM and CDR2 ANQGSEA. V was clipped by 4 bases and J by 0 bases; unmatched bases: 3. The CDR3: CSVGRTGSYEQYF. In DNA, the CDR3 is TGCAGCGTTGGAAGGACAGGCTCCTACGAGCAGTACTTC.

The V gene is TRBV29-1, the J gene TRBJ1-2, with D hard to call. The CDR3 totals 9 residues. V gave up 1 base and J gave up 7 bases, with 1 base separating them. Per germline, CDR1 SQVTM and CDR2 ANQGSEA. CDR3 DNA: TGCAGCGTTGAAGTTGGCTACACCTTC. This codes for CSVEVGYTF.

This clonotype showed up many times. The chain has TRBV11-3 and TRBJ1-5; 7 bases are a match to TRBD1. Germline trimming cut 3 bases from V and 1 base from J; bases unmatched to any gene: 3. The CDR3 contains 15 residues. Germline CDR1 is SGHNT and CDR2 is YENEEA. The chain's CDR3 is CASSFTGASNQPQHF. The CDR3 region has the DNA TGTGCCAGCAGCTTTACAGGGGCCAGCAATCAGCCCCAGCATTTT.

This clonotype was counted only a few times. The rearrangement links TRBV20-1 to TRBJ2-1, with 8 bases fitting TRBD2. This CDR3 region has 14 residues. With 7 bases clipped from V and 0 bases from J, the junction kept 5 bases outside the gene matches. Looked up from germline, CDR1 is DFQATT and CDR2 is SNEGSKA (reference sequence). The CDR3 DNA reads TGCAGTGGCCTCGCGGGAGGCTCCTACAATGAGCAGTTCTTC. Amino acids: CSGLAGGSYNEQFF.

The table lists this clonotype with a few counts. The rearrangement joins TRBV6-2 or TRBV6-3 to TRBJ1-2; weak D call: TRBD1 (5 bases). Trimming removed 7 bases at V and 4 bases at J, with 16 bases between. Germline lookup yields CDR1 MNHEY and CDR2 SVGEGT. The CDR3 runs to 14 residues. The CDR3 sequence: CASTGHGPSYGYTF. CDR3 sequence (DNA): TGTGCCAGCACCGGACACGGACCGTCCTATGGCTACACCTTC.

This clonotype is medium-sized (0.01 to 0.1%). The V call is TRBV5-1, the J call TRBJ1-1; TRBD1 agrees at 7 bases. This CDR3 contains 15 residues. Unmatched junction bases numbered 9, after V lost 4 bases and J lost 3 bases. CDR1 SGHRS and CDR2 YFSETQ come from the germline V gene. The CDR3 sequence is CASSTSPGQYTEAFF. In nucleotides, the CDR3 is TGCGCCAGCAGCACGTCCCCGGGACAGTACACTGAAGCTTTCTTT.

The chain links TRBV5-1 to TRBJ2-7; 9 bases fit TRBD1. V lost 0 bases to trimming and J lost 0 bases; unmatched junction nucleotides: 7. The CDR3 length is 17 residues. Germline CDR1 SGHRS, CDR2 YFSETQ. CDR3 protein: CASSLGRWTGDSYEQYF. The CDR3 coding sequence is TGCGCCAGCAGCTTGGGGAGATGGACAGGGGACTCCTACGAGCAGTACTTC.

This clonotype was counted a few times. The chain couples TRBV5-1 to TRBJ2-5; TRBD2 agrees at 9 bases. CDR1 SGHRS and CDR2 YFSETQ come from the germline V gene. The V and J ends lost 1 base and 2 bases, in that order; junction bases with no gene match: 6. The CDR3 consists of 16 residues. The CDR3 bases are TGCGCCAGCAGCTTGAAGAGCGGGAGGAATCAAGAGACCCAGTACTTC. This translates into CASSLKSGRNQETQYF. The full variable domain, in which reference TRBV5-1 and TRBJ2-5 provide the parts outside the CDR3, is KAGVTQTPRYLIKTRGQQVTLSCSPISGHRSVSWYQQTPGQGLQFLFEYFSETQRNKGNFPGRFSGRQFSNSRSEMNVSTLELGDSALYLCASSLKSGRNQETQYFGPGTRLLVL.

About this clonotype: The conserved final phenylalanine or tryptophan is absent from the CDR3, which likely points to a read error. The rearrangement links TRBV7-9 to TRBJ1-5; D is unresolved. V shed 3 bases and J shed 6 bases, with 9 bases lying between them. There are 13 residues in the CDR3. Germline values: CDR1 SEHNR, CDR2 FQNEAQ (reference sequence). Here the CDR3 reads CASSLLEGQPQHL. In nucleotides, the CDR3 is TGTGCCAGCAGCTTGTTAGAGGGTCAGCCCCAGCATTTG.

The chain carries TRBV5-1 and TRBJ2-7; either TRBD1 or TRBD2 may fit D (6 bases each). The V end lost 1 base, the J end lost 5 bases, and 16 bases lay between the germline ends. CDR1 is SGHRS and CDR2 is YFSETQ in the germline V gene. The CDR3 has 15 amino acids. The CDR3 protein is CASSLYPGAVNEQYF. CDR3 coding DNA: TGCGCCAGCAGCTTGTATCCGGGGGCGGTAAACGAGCAGTACTTC.

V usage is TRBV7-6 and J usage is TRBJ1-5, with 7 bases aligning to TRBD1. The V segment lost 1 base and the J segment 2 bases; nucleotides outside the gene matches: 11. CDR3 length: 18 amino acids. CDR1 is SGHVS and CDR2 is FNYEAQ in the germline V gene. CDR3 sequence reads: CASSLVGRGMDGNQPQHF. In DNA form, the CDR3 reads TGTGCCAGCAGCTTAGTCGGCAGGGGGATGGACGGCAATCAGCCCCAGCATTTT.

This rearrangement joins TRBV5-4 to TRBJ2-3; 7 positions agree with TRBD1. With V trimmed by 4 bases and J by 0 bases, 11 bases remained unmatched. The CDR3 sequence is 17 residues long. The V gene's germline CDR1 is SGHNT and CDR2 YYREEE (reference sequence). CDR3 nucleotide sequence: TGTGCCAGCAGCCTTATAGGGGGCGGAACTAGCACAGATACGCAGTATTTT. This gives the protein CASSLIGGGTSTDTQYF.